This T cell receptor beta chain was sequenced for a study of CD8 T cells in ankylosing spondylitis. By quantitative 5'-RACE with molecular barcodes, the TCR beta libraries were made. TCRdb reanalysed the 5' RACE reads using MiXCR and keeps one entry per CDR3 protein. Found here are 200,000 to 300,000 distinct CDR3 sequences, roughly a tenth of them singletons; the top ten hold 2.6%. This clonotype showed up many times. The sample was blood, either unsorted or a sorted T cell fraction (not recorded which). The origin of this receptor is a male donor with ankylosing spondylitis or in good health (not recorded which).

The CDR3 DNA is TGTGCCAGCAGCATATACCCAGGGGTGAACACTGAAGCTTTCTTT. It is translated as CASSIYPGVNTEAFF. J is TRBJ1-1 and V is TRBV7-8, with D possibly matching TRBD1 (6 bases). CDR3 length: 15 residues. V lost 5 bases and J 0 bases, leaving 13 bases between the germline ends. From germline, CDR1 is SGHVS and CDR2 FQNEAQ.